This TCR beta chain was profiled in a study of CD8 T cells in ankylosing spondylitis. The study's findings and limits: Reactive arthritis synovial fluid and blood were previously reported to contain some motif variants. There was reportedly significant enrichment of clones that were disease-linked in matched ankylosing spondylitis synovial fluid. What seemed typical of ankylosing spondylitis blood was a TCR beta motif built from several highly homologous variants.

The CDR3 spans 15 residues. V was pared by 0 bases and J by 3 bases, with 13 bases between. CDR1 and CDR2 from the germline V gene are SGHRS and YFSETQ. On this clonotype: What it binds is not known.

As the method for making TCR beta libraries, quantitative 5'-RACE with molecular barcodes was used. TCRdb ran MiXCR on the 5' RACE reads and lists one entry per CDR3 protein. The sample includes around 150,000 distinct CDR3 sequences, about a sixth of them seen just once. The chain joins TRBV5-1 to TRBJ2-7; no clear D gene. Source material: blood, either unsorted or a sorted T cell fraction (not recorded which). This sequence was found in a male donor with ankylosing spondylitis or in good health (not recorded which). CDR3 protein: CASSLDPAVYYEQYF. The CDR3 DNA reads as TGCGCCAGCAGCTTGGATCCGGCAGTTTACTACGAGCAGTACTTC.